This T cell receptor (beta chain) is drawn from a study of identical twins. General study points: Twin pairs had excess sharing that was weaker in beta out-of-frame sequences. Insertions were fewer in abundant cord blood beta clonotypes, whereas memory repertoires showed none of this pattern.

Template switching, a step in the protocol, added a universal primer site, and cDNA carried unique molecular identifiers. TCRdb ran MiXCR on the 5' RACE reads and lists one entry per CDR3 protein. The sample lists more than 250,000 distinct CDR3 sequences, around 8.8% occurring once. Comments on this clonotype: Its antigen remains unidentified.

This CDR3 is 17 amino acids long. With 1 base clipped from V and 2 bases from J, the junction kept 8 bases outside the gene matches. Germline CDR1 and CDR2: SGHTA and FQGNSA. The same data also went into a second study, on yellow fever vaccine responses in identical twins. That investigation notes: Reportedly, the response of twins' T cells to the vaccine seemed partly convergent, partly personalized.

Sequencing was done on a sample of memory (CD45RO+) T cells sorted from blood. V usage is TRBV7-2 and J usage is TRBJ1-3, with 7 bases that match TRBD1. This receptor was taken from a young woman in good health. This chain's CDR3 is CASSLVHRTGTGNTIYF. The CDR3 nucleotides are TGTGCCAGCAGCTTAGTTCATAGGACAGGTACTGGAAACACCATATATTTT. Full variable domain (outside the CDR3, taken from reference TRBV7-2 and TRBJ1-3): GAGVSQSPSNKVTEKGKDVELRCDPISGHTALYWYRQSLGQGLEFLIYFQGNSAPDKSGLPSDRFSAERTGGSVSTLTIQRTQQEDSAVYLCASSLVHRTGTGNTIYFGEGSWLTVV.